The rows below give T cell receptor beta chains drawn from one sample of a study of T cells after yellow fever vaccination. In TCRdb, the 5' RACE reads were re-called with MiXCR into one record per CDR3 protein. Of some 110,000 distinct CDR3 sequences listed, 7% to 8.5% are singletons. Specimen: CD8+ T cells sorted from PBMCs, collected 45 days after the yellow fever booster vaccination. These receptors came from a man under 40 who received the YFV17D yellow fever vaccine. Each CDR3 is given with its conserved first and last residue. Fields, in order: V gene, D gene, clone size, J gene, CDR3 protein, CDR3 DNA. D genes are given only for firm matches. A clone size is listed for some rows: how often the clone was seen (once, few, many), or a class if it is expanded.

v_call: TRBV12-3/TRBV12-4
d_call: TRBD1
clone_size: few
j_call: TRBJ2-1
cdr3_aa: CASRSTGQGGNEQFF
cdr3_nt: TGTGCCAGCAGAAGTACGGGACAGGGGGGTAATGAGCAGTTCTTC

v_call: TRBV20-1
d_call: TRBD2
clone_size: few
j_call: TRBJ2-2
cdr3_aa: CSATDTSGRAVELFF
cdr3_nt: TGCAGTGCAACCGACACTAGCGGGAGGGCTGTGGAGCTGTTTTTT

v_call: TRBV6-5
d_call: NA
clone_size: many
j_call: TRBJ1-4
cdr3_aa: CASSYSSGVIEKLFF
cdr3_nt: TGTGCCAGCAGTTACTCATCTGGAGTAATTGAAAAACTGTTTTTT

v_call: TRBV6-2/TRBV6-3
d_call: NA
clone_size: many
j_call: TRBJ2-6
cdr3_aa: CASSYSISGANVLTF
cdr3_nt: TGTGCCAGCAGTTACTCGATTTCTGGGGCCAACGTCCTGACTTTC

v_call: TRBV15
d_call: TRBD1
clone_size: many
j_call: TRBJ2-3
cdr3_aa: CATRAGGEKQDTQYF
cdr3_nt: TGTGCCACCCGGGCAGGGGGCGAGAAGCAAGATACGCAGTATTTT

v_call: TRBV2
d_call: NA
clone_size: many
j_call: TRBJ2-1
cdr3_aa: CASSDFFTYNEQFF
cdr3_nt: TGTGCCAGCAGTGATTTCTTTACCTACAATGAGCAGTTCTTC

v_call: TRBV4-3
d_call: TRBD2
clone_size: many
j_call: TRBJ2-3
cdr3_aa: CASSQGWTSGTQDTQYF
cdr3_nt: TGCGCCAGCAGCCAAGGCTGGACTAGCGGGACCCAAGATACGCAGTATTTT

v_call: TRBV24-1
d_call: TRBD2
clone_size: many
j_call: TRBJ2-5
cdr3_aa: CATRGLDSAETQYF
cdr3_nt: TGTGCCACGAGGGGACTAGATTCGGCAGAGACCCAGTACTTC

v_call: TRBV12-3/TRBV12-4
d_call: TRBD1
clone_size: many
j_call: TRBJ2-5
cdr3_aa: CASSPRQGWETQYF
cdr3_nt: TGTGCCAGCAGTCCTCGACAGGGGTGGGAGACCCAGTACTTC

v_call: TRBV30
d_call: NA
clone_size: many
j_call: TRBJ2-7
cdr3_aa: CAWSAGSYEQYF
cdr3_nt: TGTGCCTGGAGTGCAGGGAGTTACGAGCAGTACTTC

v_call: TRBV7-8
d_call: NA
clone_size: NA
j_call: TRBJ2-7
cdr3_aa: CASGAGQLRISYEQYF
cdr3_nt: TGTGCCAGCGGCGCTGGGCAGCTCCGTATCTCCTACGAGCAGTACTTC

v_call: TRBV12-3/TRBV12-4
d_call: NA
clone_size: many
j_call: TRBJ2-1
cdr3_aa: CASSLLAGNEQFF
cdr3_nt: TGTGCCAGCAGTTTACTAGCCGGCAATGAGCAGTTCTTC

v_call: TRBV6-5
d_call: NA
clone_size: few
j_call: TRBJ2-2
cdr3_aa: CASSYSGDLNTGELFF
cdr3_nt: TGTGCCAGCAGTTACTCCGGGGATCTTAACACCGGGGAGCTGTTTTTT

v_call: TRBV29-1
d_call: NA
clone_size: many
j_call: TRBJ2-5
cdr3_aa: CSVAGGQGDQYF
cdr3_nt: TGCAGCGTTGCTGGGGGCCAGGGAGACCAGTACTTC

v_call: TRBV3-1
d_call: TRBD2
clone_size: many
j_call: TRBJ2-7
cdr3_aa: CASSPGGPADEQYF
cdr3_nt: TGTGCCAGCAGTCCGGGGGGGCCAGCCGACGAGCAGTACTTC

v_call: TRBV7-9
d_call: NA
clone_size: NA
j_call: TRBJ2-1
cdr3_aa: CASSPDRREQFF
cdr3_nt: TGTGCCAGCAGCCCGGACCGCAGGGAGCAGTTCTTC

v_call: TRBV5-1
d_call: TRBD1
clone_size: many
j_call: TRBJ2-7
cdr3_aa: CASARTGQDGYEQYF
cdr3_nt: TGCGCCAGCGCCAGGACGGGACAGGATGGCTACGAGCAGTACTTC

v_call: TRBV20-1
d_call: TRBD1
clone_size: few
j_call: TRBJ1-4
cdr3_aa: CSARGDRLNTNEKLFF
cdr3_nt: TGCAGTGCTAGGGGGGACAGGTTGAACACTAATGAAAAACTGTTTTTT

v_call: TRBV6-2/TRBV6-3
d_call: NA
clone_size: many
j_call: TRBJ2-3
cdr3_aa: CASGLIGDTQYF
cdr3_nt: TGTGCCAGCGGCCTGATAGGAGATACGCAGTATTTT

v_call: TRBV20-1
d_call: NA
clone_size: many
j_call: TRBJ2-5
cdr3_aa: CSARGIFYQETQYF
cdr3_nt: TGCAGTGCTAGGGGCATATTTTACCAAGAGACCCAGTACTTC

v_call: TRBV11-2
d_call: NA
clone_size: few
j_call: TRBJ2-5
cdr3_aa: CASSLGDWNQETQYF
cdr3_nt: TGTGCCAGCAGCTTAGGTGACTGGAACCAAGAGACCCAGTACTTC

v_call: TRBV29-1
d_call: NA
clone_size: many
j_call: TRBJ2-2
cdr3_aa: CSVSGHTGELFF
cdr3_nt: TGCAGCGTCAGCGGGCACACCGGGGAGCTGTTTTTT

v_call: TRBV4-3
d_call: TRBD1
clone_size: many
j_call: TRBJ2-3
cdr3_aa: CASSQERGLESTDTQYF
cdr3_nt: TGCGCCAGCAGCCAAGAAAGGGGGCTGGAGTCGACAGATACGCAGTATTTT

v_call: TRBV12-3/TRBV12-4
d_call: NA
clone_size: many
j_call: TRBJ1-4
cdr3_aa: CASSASGRANEKLFF
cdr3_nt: TGTGCCAGCAGTGCCTCCGGTCGGGCTAATGAAAAACTGTTTTTT

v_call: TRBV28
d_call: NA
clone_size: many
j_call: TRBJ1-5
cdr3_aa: CASKGLRLGSNQPQHF
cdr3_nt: TGTGCCAGCAAGGGTCTGAGGCTGGGCAGCAATCAGCCCCAGCATTTT

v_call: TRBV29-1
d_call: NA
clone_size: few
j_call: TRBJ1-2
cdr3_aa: CSAGAWDYGYTF
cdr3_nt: TGCAGCGCGGGGGCTTGGGACTATGGCTACACCTTC

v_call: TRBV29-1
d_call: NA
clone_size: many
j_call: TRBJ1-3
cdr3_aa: CSVEGGLGEPFSGNTIYF
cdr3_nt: TGCAGCGTCGAGGGGGGGTTGGGCGAGCCGTTCTCTGGAAACACCATATATTTT

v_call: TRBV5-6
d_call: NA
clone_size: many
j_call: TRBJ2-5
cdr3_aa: CASSGRITSFETQYF
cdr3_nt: TGTGCCAGCAGCGGCCGGATAACTAGCTTCGAGACCCAGTACTTC

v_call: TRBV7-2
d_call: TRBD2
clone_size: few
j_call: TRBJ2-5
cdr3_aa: CASSLLLSGRETQYF
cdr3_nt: TGTGCCAGCAGCTTATTACTGAGCGGGAGAGAGACCCAGTACTTC

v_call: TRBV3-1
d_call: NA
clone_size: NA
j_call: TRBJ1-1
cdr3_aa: CASSFSGQPEAFF
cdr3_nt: TGTGCCAGCAGTTTCTCGGGGCAGCCTGAAGCTTTCTTT

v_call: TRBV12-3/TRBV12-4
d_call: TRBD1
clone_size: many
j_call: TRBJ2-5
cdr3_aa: CASTVGQGLRTQYF
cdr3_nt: TGTGCCAGCACCGTCGGACAGGGACTTCGGACCCAGTACTTC

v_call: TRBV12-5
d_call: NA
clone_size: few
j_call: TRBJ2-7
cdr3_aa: CASDTGRNEQYF
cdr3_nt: TGTGCTAGTGATACAGGGAGAAACGAGCAGTACTTC

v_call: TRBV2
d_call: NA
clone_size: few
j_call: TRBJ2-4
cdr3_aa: CASSDGTRMERYF
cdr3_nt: TGTGCCAGCAGTGACGGGACCCGAATGGAACGGTACTTC

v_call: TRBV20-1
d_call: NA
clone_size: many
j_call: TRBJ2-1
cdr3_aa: CSAPQGDEQFF
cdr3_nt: TGCAGTGCCCCCCAGGGAGATGAGCAGTTCTTC

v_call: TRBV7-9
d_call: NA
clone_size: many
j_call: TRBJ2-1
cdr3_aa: CASSLRVGDEQFF
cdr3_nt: TGTGCCAGCAGCTTAAGGGTGGGCGATGAGCAGTTCTTC

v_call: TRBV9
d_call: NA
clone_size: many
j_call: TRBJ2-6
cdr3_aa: CAGGSRANVLTF
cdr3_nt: TGTGCCGGGGGGAGCCGGGCCAACGTCCTGACTTTC

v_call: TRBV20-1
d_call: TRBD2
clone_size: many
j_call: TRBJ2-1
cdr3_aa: CSARVGTSGIFVEQFF
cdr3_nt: TGCAGTGCTAGAGTCGGGACTAGCGGGATATTTGTTGAGCAGTTCTTC

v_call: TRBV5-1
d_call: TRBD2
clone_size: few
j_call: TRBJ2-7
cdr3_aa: CASSCPPGGSYEQYF
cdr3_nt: TGCGCCAGCAGCTGCCCCCCGGGGGGATCCTACGAGCAGTACTTC

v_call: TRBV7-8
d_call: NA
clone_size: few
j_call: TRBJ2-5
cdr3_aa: CASSLDSPNGETQYF
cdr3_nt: TGTGCCAGCAGCTTGGACAGCCCGAACGGGGAGACCCAGTACTTC

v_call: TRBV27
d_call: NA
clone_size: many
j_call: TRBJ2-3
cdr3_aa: CASSLAGSGTDTQYF
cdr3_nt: TGTGCCAGCAGTTTGGCAGGGTCGGGCACAGATACGCAGTATTTT

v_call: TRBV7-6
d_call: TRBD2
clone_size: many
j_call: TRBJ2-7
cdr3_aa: CASSSPGGTNEQYF
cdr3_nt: TGTGCCAGCAGCTCCCCGGGAGGGACTAATGAGCAGTACTTC

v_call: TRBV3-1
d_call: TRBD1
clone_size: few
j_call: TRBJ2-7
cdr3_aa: CASSLGQGASYEQYF
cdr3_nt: TGTGCCAGCAGCCTAGGACAGGGGGCCTCCTACGAGCAGTACTTC

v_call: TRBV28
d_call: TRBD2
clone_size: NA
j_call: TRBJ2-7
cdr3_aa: CASSPPTSGRAYEQYF
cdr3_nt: TGTGCCAGCAGCCCACCGACTAGCGGGAGGGCGTACGAGCAGTACTTC

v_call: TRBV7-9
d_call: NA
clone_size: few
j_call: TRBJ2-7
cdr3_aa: CASSLGGLYEQYF
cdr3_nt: TGTGCCAGCAGCCTAGGGGGTCTCTACGAGCAGTACTTC

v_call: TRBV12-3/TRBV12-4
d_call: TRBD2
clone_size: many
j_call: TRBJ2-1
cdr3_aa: CASSSPVLAGDYNEQFF
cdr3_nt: TGTGCCAGCAGTTCCCCCGTTCTAGCGGGGGACTACAATGAGCAGTTCTTC

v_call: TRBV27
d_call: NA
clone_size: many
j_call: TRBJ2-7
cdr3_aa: CASSLASLGDIYEQYF
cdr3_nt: TGTGCCAGCAGTTTAGCCTCTTTGGGGGACATTTACGAGCAGTACTTC

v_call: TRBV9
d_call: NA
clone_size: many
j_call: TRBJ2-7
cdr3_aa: CASSVGVSGNSYEQYF
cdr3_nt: TGTGCCAGCAGCGTAGGGGTTAGCGGAAACTCCTACGAGCAGTACTTC

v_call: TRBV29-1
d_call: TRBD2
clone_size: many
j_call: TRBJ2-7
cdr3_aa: CSVLQATSGTLTYEQYF
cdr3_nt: TGCAGCGTTCTCCAAGCAACTAGCGGGACTCTTACCTACGAGCAGTACTTC

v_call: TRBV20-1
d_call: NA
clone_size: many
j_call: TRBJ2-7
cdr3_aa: CSARVGTSEQYF
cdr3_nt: TGCAGTGCTAGAGTGGGGACGAGCGAGCAGTACTTC

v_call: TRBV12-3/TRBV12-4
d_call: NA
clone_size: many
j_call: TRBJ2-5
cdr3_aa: CASSLGGQETQYF
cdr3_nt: TGTGCCAGCAGTTTAGGGGGCCAAGAGACCCAGTACTTC

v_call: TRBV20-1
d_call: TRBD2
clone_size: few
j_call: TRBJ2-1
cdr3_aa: CSATGLAGDNYNEQFF
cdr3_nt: TGCAGTGCTACCGGACTAGCGGGAGATAACTACAATGAGCAGTTCTTC

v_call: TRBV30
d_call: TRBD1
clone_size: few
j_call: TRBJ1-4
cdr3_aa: CAANLQGGEKLFF
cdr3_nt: TGTGCCGCAAACTTACAGGGGGGTGAAAAACTGTTTTTT

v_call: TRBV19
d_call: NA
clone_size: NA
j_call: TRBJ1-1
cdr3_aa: CATLIGQGKAFF
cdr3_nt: TGTGCCACTCTAATCGGGCAGGGAAAAGCTTTCTTT